Sequencing of this TCR beta chain was carried out in a study of Graves' ophthalmopathy and Graves' hyperthyroidism. Study-level points and caveats: The authors also found most expanded thyroid clonotypes above 0.001 frequency in blood.

New diagnoses, under 2 months' duration, and ages 18 to 65 characterized the hyperthyroidism patients. Reliance was placed on clinical symptoms, serum thyroxine, TRAb, thyroid ultrasound and orbital computed tomography for diagnosis. As the starting material, around 10 ml of fresh peripheral blood yielded the PBMCs. The study amplified TCR beta CDR3 regions using RNA transcripts. First-round RT-PCR employed HTBI primers, with a second-round multiplex PCR after it. TCRdb reprocessed the multiplex PCR reads with MiXCR, giving one entry per CDR3 protein. The sample holds about 400,000 distinct CDR3 sequences, roughly 21% seen once. This clonotype was counted ten times or more. Antigen: not known. CDR1 is DFQATT, CDR2 SNEGSKA, per germline (reference sequence). Deletions cut 1 base from V and 5 bases from J, with 12 bases between. The CDR3 is made up of 14 amino acids.

This TCR derives from a woman between 18 and 29 years old with stable Graves' hyperthyroidism. This chain joins TRBV20-1 and TRBJ1-5, with unresolved D. Source material: peripheral blood. For the CDR3, the DNA is TGCAGTGCTAGAGCCGGAAGCGGTTATCAGCCCCAGCATTTT. This translates into CSARAGSGYQPQHF.